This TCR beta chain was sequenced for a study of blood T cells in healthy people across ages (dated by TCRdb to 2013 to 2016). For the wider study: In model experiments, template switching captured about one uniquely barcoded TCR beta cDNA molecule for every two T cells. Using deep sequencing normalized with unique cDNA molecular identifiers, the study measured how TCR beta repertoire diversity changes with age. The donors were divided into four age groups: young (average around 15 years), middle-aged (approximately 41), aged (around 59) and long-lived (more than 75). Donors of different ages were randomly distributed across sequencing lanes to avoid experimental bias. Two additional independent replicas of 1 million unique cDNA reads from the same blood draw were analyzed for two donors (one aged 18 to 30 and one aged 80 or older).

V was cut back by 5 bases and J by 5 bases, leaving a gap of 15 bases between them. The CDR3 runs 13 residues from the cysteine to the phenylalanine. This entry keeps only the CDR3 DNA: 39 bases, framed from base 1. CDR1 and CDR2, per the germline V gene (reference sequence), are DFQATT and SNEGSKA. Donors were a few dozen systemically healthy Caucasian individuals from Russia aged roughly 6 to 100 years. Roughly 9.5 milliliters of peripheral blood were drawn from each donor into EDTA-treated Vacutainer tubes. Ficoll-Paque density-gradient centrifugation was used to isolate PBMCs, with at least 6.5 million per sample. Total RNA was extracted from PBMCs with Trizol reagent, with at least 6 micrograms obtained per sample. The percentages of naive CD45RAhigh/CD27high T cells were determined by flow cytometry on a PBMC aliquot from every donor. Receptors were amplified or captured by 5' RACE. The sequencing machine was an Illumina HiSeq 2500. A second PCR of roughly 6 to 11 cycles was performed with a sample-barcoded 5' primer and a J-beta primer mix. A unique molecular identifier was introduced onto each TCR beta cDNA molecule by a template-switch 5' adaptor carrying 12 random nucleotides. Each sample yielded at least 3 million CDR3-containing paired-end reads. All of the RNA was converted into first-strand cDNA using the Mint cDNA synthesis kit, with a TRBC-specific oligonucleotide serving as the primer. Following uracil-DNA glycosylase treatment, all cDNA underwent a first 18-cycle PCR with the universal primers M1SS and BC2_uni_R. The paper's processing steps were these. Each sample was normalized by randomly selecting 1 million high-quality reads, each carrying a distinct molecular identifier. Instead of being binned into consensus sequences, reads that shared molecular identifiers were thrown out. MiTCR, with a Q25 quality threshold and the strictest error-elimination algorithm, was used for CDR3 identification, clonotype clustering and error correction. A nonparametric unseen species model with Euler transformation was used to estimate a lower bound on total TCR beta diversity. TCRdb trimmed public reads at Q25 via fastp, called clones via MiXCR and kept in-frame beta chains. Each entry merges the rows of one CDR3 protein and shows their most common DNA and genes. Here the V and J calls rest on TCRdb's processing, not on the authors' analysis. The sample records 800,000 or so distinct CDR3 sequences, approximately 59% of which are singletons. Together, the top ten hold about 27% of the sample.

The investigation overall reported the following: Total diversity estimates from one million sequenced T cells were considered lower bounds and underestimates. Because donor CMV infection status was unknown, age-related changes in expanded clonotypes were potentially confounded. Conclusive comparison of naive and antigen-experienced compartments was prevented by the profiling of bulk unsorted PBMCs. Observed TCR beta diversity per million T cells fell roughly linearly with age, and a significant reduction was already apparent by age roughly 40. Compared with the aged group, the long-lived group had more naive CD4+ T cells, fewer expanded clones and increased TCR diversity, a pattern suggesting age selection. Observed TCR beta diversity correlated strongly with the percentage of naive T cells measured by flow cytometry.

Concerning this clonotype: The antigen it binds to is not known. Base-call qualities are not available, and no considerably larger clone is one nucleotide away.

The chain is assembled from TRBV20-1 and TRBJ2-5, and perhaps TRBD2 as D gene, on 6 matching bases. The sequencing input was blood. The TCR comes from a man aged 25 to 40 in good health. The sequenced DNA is TGCAGTGCTGGCCTAGGAGGGTCGGAGACCCAGTACTTC. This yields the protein CSAGLGGSETQYF.